This T cell receptor (beta chain) was recovered during a study of cytomegalovirus exposure and HLA in healthy donors (dated by TCRdb to 2017 to 2019). As for the study more broadly: An earlier analysis of several hundred of the donors reported 276 Gb of sequence data and 95 million to 140 million unique TCR beta sequences obtained from about 180 million T cells. All discovery cohort repertoires had been generated using a single sequencing platform. In a later analysis, previously published TCR beta repertoires from about 670 donors were re-analyzed and high-resolution HLA genotyping was added so that TCR occurrence patterns could be studied. In the later analysis, no new phenotypic data were used to find candidate immune exposures; instead, reliance was placed on TCR beta sequences and their occurrence across donors. HLA typing included class I and class II loci at four-digit resolution. The aim of the study was to test whether cataloging public T cell receptors could identify signatures of past pathogen exposure. Donor age, sex, ethnicity and CMV serostatus were collected together with the repertoire data. The study profiled the T cell repertoires of fewer than 850 subjects by immunosequencing and related them to cytomegalovirus serostatus. Along with the approximately 620-subject first cohort, a separate validation cohort of around 110 different subjects was used. The study combined high-throughput TCR immunosequencing, statistical association of individual TCRs with disease status, and machine learning to predict cytomegalovirus infection status. In an earlier analysis of a few hundred of the donors, high-throughput TCR beta sequencing was used to judge whether each TCR beta V gene segment behaved as functional or pseudogenic. An early release covering roughly 580 HLA-typed donors comprised about 300 gigabases of sequencing data and roughly 85 million unique TCR sequences. In a later genetic analysis, genome-wide SNP genotypes for about 55% of the 666 donors were used, and that subset was treated as a discovery cohort. The number of donors typed differed by locus, with 629-630 for A, B, C, DRB1 and DQB1, 522 for DQA1, approximately 570 for DPA1, and about 450 for DPB1. Among 350 to 400 genotyped donors of the cohort, an average of approximately 240,000 unique TCR beta nucleotide sequences were sequenced per donor, around 18% of them non-productive. About five DR-DQ haplotypes were handled as single units for association and clustering because linkage in the cohort was strong. The genetic ancestry cluster associated with self-reported Caucasian donors included roughly four fifths of the 398 genotyped donors. Broader findings and caveats from the paper: The classifier was reported to diagnose cytomegalovirus status with high specificity and sensitivity in both the original and validation cohorts. Most TCR sequences were seen in very few donors, while some public TCRs were found in many individuals. According to a later analysis, TCR association rates differed among HLA loci, with DRB1 alleles showing the most associated TCRs and HLA-C alleles showing the fewest. In vitro tests confirmed that a few of the cytomegalovirus-associated TCR beta chains recognize cytomegalovirus antigens. Because HLA typing was missing for some donors at each locus, association tests included only the typed subset. Assigning TCR associations to individual alleles was difficult when HLA alleles, especially DR and DQ, strongly co-occurred. In a later analysis, HLA-associated TCR beta chains were found to be more clonally expanded and to have lower generation probabilities than equally common non-associated chains. The authors suggested that the approach could potentially be generalized to other disease states and immunological phenotypes. In this cohort, only TCR beta chains were sequenced, and detectable features were limited by the absence of alpha or paired-chain data. Some IMGT-functional V segments, including TRBV6-2 and TRBV6-3, could not be told apart with the 87-base-pair reads, so those segments were excluded. For the cohort, immune exposure information was limited to CMV serostatus. Roughly uniform sequencing depth across donors was assumed in presence/absence analyses, although this assumption may not hold. The study gave a list of some 150 TCR beta chains associated with cytomegalovirus. According to a later genetic analysis, donors in an Asian-associated ancestry cluster had fewer N-insertions in productive TCRs than the approximately 650-donor mean. A later analysis found that most CMV-associated TCR beta chains appeared HLA-restricted, with HLA associations seemingly driven largely by CMV exposure. A further reported finding was that TCR beta sequences accurately predicted the HLA-A and HLA-B alleles for most subjects in the first cohort. Correlated functional status among segregating V segments might be attributable to linkage disequilibrium, but an unknown experimental factor could not be ruled out. At a false discovery rate of 0.05, a later analysis linked around 17,000 TCR beta sequences to specific HLA alleles. The sequencing pipeline was judged likely to have produced a cluster of highly shared sequence variants as a technical artifact. According to a later analysis, parvovirus B19, influenza, CMV and Epstein-Barr virus appeared linked to several top co-occurrence clusters. The earlier analysis of a few hundred of the donors excluded roughly 17 rarely observed V segments, including chromosome 9 orphons, because counts were too low. An earlier analysis of approximately 570 of the donors showed that most TCR beta V segments appeared in productive rearrangements either about 87% or about 30% of the time, which broadly matched IMGT annotations. An association between a missense DCLRE1C variant and V-gene and J-gene trimming of TCR beta chains was found in a later genetic analysis and replicated in an independent cohort.

Inclusive of the bounding cysteine and phenylalanine, the CDR3 is 18 residues long. The kept DNA is CDR3 alone, 54 bases in frame from the first base. CDR1 and CDR2 were assigned from the germline V gene as MRHNA and SNTAGT. V is pruned by 6 bases and J by 0 bases, leaving 11 bases of the junction without a gene match. A remark on this clone: Its specific antigen is unknown. There are no base qualities to consult, and no much larger clone falls within one base.

The cohort consisted of fewer than 700 healthy bone marrow donors. At the time of sampling, every cohort member was nominally healthy, though immune exposures that went unrecorded were likely present. The donor tested CMV seronegative, placing the donor among the 350 or so seronegative members of the cohort. Each donor provided a peripheral blood sample, and peripheral blood mononuclear cells were used for TCR beta sequencing. The Qiagen DNeasy Blood Extraction Kit was used to extract genomic DNA from the blood cell samples. The receptor library was made with the immunoSEQ multiplex PCR assay. The multiplex PCR relied on a mix of 60 forward primers for TCR Vbeta segments and 13 reverse primers for TCR Jbeta segments. The CDR3 region of rearranged TCR beta genes was amplified from genomic DNA by a multiplex PCR assay. The amplified TCR beta libraries were sequenced on the Illumina HiSeq System as 87-base-pair reads. The study's own analysis went as follows. A later analysis counted about 80 million unique TCR beta chains across the 550 to 750 repertoires, and roughly 10 million of these chains were shared by at least two donors. Raw reads were error-corrected and collapsed into unique sequences by a nearest-neighbor algorithm in which closely related sequences were merged to remove PCR and sequencing errors. CDR3 sequences were aligned to IMGT reference sequences to assign V, D and J gene segments. For a sequence to be retained, a match of at least six nucleotides to both a V gene segment and a J gene segment was required. A rearrangement counted as productive if the CDR3 had no stop codons and remained in frame with V and J, and every other rearrangement counted as non-productive. CDR3 was defined by IMGT convention, running from the second conserved V-encoded cysteine to the conserved J-encoded phenylalanine. In an earlier analysis of 500 to 650 of the donors, sequences lacking an unambiguous match to a single V gene segment were excluded. In an earlier analysis of approximately 590 of the donors, V segments were called functional above 56.7% productive rearrangements and were called segregating when the between-donor standard deviation exceeded 5%. To diagnose cytomegalovirus status from the catalog of TCR beta chain sequences, a statistical classification framework was built. In a later analysis, V and J genes were assigned by comparing TCR nucleotide sequences against IMGT/GENE-DB human TR gene sequences. The TCRdist pipeline was used in a later analysis to assign CDR3 sequences and most-parsimonious VDJ recombination scenarios. In a later analysis, every TCR beta chain was defined by the combination of its CDR3 amino acid sequence and its V-gene family, and reads without a unique V-gene family were dropped. To address suspected cross-contamination and a sequencing artifact, a later analysis removed approximately 590 highly shared, low-generation-probability nucleotide sequences. In a later analysis, a clonal expansion index was calculated for each public chain from normalized within-repertoire ranks of inferred template counts. Generation probabilities in a later analysis came from a VDJ recombination model fitted to out-of-frame rearrangements, and those results were checked against IGoR. A later analysis scored TCR-TCR, TCR-HLA and TCR-CMV co-occurrence with hypergeometric tests, applying a repertoire-size bias correction to TCR pairs. A later analysis estimated false discovery rates by permuting HLA or CMV assignments 20 times. A later analysis grouped co-occurring TCRs with DBSCAN, adding TCRdist sequence similarity when clustering within HLA-allele-positive subsets. Co-occurrence clustering excluded repertoires with fewer than 30,000 or more than 120,000 public chains, plus five with anomalous nucleotide sharing. TCRdb took this table from immuneACCESS and kept in-frame rearrangements with V and J called. Such tables lack part of the clones; where checked against another copy, unresolved V genes explain under half of the gap, and the rest is unexplained. V, J and clone size were drawn from that table, and D and trimming were deduced from the DNA. A total of under 200,000 clones appear in this sample, approximately 86% of them only once. The top ten constitute under 2% of the sample.

The receptor comes from a woman younger than 35 in good health and CMV-seronegative. Sequences were obtained from PBMCs. This chain joins TRBV6-4 to TRBJ2-6; the junction holds 7 bases that match TRBD1. The CDR3 sequence is CASSHGRDSFSGANVLTF. The nucleotides read TGTGCCAGCAGCCACGGTCGGGACAGCTTCTCTGGGGCCAACGTCCTGACTTTC.